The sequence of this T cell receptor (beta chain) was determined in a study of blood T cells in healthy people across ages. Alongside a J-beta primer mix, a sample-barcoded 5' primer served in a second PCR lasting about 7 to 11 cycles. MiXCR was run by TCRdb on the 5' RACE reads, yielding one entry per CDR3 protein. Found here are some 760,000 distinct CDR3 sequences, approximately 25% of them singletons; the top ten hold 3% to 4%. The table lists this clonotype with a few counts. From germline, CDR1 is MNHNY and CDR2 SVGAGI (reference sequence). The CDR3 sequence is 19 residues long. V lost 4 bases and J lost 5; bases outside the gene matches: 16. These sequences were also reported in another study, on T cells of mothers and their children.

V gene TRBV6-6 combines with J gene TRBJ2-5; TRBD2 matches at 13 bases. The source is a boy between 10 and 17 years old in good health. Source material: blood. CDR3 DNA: TGTGCCAGCAGTTCCCGGACTAGCGGGAGTTGGAGAGCGTGGGAGACCCAGTACTTC. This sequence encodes CASSSRTSGSWRAWETQYF.